This T cell receptor (beta chain) derives from a study of CD8+ T cells in alopecia areata. For the study at large: Treated patients received oral tofacitinib, 5 to 10 mg twice daily.

Points on this clone: Its cognate antigen is unknown.

Notes on the study in general: Normal skin's resident alphabeta T cells are also sequenced in scalp samples. Higher clonality than in normal scalp was seen in lesional scalp, especially alopecia totalis/universalis. Mice gave a clearer picture of TCR sharing than patients did, possibly for HLA-related reasons.

The authors extracted RNA and reverse transcribed it into cDNA as the sequencing template. The assay was immunoSEQ multiplex PCR, and TCRdb's table has in-frame clones only and misses some. The sample contains about 180,000 clones, around 64% of which appear only once. V was pared by 5 bases and J by 10 bases, with 10 bases of the junction left unmatched. Germline CDR1 SEHNR, CDR2 FQNEAQ (reference sequence). The CDR3 totals 15 residues. This receptor was taken from a human donor with alopecia areata. Sequencing used CD8+ T cells sorted from blood, obtained at week 0. J is TRBJ1-6 and V is TRBV7-9; 8 bases map to TRBD1. The CDR3 sequence is CASSVMDREGSPLHF. The CDR3 bases are TGTGCCAGCAGCGTTATGGACAGGGAGGGATCACCCCTCCACTTT. Drawing the rest from reference TRBV7-9 and TRBJ1-6, the complete variable domain is DTGVSQNPRHKITKRGQNVTFRCDPISEHNRLYWYRQTLGQGPEFLTYFQNEAQLEKSRLLSDRFSAERPKGSFSTLEIQRTEQGDSAMYLCASSVMDREGSPLHFGNGTRLTVT.